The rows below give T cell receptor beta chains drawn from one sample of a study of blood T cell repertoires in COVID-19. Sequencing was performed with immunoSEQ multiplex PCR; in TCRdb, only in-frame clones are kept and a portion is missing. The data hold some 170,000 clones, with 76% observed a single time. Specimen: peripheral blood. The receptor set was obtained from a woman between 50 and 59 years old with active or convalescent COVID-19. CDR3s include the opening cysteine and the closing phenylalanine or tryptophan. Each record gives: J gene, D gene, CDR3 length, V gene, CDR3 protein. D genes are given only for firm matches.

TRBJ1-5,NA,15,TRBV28,CASSLVQGKNQPQHF
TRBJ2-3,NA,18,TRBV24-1,CATSDPTEGRGYTDTQYF
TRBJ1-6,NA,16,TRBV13,CASRLDTGNYNSPLHF
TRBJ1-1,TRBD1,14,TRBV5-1,CASSSKQGRTEAFF
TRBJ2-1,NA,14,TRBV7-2,CASSLLPLANEQFF
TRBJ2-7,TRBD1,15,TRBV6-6,CASSPGRDRGREQYF
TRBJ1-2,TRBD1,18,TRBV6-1,CASSEAGPGTGRAYGYTF
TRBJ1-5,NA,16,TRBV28,CASSLWKGTSNQPQHF
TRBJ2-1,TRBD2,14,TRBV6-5,CASSKSPSGQEQFF
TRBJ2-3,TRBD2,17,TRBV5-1,CASSPPRTSGSTDTQYF
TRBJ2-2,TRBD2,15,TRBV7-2,CASSLRPAGVGELFF
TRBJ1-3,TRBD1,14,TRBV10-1,CARDYRGHGNTIYF
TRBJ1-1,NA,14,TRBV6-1,CASSELTPGTIAFF
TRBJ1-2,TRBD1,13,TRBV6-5,CASRIDRDYGYTF
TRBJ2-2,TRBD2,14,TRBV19,CASNLAGGAGELFF
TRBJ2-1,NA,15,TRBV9,CASSVAGSRGNEQFF
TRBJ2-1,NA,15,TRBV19,CASKWMAGLSDEQFF
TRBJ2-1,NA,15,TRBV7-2,CASSFGPNSYNEQFF
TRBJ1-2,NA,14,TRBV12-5,CASARWADSYGYTF
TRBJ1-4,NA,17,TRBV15,CATSRPQGLATNEKLFF
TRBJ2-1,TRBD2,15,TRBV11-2,CASSFTSGGGGEQFF
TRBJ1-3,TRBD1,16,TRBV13,CASSLGAGGFGNTIYF
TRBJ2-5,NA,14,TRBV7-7,CASSLLPQGQTQYF
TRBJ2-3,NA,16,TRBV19,CASSRDLGTYTDTQYF
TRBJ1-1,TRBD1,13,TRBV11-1,CASSWDRDTEAFF
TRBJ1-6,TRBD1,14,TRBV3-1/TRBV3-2,CASSRTGDNSPLHF
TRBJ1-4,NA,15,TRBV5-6,CASSLAGVVYEKLFF
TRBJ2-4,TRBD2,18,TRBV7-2,CASSLPGLAGARKNIQYF
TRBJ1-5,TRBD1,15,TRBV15,CATSRGGTGSQPQHF
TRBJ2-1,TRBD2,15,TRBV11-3,CASSASGRSYNEQFF
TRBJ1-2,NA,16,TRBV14,CASSQRDTEKTDGYTF
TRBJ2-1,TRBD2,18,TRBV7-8,CASSLLAGLLSTYNEQFF
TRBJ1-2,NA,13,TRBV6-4,CASSPEGNYGYTF
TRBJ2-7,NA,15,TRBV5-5,CASSLEAGYSYEQYF
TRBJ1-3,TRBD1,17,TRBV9,CASSLRPGQGFGNTIYF
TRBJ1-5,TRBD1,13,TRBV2,CASSGREQGAQHF
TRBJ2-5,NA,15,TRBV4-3,CASSQDSASGETQYF
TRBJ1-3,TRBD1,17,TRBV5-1,CASSTRGQQLSGNTIYF
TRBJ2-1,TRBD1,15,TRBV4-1,CASSHPGQPPHEQFF
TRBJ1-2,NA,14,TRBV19,CASSVGLNIYGYTF
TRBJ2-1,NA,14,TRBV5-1,CASSPGSSYNEQFF
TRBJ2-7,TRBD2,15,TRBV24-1,CATSDSPGGAYEQYF
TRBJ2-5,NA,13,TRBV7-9,CASGDWDKETQYF
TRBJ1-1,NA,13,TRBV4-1,CASSQERGLRAFF
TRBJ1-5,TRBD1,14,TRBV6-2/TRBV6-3,CASSFAGGNQPQHF
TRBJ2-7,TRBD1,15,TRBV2,CASSDIGQGPYEQYF
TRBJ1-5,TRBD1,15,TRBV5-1,CASSLDGTGGEPQHF
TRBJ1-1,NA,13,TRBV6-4,CASSAGKNTEAFF
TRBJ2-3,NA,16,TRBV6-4,CASSDSVGAPTDTQYF
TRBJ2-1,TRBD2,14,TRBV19,CASSIGGGYNEQFF
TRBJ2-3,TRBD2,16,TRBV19,CASSKISGGNTDTQYF
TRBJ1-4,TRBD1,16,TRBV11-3,CASSLEEGAGNEKLFF
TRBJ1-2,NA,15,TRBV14,CASSHRRSTNYGYTF